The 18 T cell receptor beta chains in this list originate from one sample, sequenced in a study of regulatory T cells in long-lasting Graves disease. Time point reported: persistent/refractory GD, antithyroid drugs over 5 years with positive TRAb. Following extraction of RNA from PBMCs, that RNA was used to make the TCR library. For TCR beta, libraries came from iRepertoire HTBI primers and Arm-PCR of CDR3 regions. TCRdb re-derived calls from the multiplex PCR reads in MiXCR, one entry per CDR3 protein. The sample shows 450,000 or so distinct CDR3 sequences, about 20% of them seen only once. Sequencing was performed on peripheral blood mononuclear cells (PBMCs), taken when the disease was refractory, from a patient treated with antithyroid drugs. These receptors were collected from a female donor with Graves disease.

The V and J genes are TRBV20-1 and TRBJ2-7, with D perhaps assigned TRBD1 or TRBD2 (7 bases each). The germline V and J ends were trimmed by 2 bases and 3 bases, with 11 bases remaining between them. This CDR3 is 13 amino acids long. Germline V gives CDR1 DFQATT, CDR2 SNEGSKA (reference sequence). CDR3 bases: TGCAGTGCTAGACAGGGGGGGTTCTACGAGCAGTACTTC. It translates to CSARQGGFYEQYF.

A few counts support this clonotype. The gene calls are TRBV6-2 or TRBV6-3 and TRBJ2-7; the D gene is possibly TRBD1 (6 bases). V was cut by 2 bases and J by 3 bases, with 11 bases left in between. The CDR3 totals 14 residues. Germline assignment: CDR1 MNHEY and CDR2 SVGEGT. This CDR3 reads CASSYPDRYYEQYF. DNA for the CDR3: TGTGCCAGCAGTTACCCGGACAGATACTACGAGCAGTACTTC.

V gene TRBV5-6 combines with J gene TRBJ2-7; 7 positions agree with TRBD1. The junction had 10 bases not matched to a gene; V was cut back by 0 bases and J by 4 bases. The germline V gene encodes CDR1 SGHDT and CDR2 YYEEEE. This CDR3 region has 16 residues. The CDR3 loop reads CASSLVGQGVGYEQYF. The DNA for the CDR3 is TGTGCCAGCAGCTTGGTGGGTCAGGGGGTTGGGTACGAGCAGTACTTC. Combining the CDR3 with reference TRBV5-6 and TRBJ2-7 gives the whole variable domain DAGVTQSPTHLIKTRGQQVTLRCSPKSGHDTVSWYQQALGQGPQFIFQYYEEEERQRGNFPDRFSGHQFPNYSSELNVNALLLGDSALYLCASSLVGQGVGYEQYFGPGTRLTVT.

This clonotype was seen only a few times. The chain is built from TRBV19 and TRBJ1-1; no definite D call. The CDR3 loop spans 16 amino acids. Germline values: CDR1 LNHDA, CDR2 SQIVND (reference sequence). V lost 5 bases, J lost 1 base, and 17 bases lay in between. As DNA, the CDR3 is TGTGCCAGTAGTGTCTCGGCGGGAGGGTGGAACACTGAAGCTTTCTTT. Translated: CASSVSAGGWNTEAFF. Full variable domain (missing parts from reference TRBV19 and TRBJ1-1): DGGITQSPKYLFRKEGQNVTLSCEQNLNHDAMYWYRQDPGQGLRLIYYSQIVNDFQKGDIAEGYSVSREKKESFPLTVTSAQKNPTAFYLCASSVSAGGWNTEAFFGQGTRLTVV.

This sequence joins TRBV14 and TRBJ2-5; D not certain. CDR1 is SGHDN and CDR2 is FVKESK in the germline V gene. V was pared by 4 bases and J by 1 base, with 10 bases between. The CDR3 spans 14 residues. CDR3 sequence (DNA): TGTGCCAGCAGCCCGTCTCTCGTCCAAGAGACCCAGTACTTC. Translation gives CASSPSLVQETQYF.

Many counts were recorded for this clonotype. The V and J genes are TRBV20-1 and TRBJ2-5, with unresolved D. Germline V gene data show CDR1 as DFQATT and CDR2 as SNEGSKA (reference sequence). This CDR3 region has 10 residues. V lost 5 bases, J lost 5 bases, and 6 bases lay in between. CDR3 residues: CSAGWETQYF. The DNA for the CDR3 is TGCAGTGCTGGGTGGGAGACCCAGTACTTC.

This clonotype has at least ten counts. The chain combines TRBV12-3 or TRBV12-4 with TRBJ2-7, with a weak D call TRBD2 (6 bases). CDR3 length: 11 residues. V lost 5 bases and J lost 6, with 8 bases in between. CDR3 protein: CASSRESEQYF. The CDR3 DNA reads TGTGCCAGCAGTCGGGAGAGCGAGCAGTACTTC.

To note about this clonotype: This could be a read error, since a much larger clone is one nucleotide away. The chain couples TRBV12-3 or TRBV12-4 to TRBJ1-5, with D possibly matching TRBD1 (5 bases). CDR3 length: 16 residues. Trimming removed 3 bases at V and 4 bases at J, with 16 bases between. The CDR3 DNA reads TGTGCCAGCAGTTTGGGGCTGGGGTACGAGAATCAGCCCCAGCATTTT. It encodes CASSLGLGYENQPQHF.

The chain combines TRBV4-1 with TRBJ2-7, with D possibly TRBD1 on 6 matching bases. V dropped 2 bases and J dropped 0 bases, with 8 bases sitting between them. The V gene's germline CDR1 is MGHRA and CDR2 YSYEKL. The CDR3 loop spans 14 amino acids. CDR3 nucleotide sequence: TGCGCCAGCAGCCAACGACAGGACTCCTACGAGCAGTACTTC. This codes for CASSQRQDSYEQYF.

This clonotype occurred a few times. CDR3 coding DNA: TGTGCCAGCAGACCGAGCTCTGGAAACACCATATATTTT. This encodes CASRPSSGNTIYF. V usage is TRBV6-1 and J usage is TRBJ1-3; D is undetermined. Looked up from germline, CDR1 is MNHNS and CDR2 is SASEGT. With 6 bases removed from V and 0 bases from J, the gap between germline ends came to 6 bases. The CDR3 has 13 amino acids.

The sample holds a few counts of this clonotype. The CDR3 nucleotides read TGTGCCAGCAGCGTAACGACAGGGGGCTTTAGCGAGCAGTACTTC. It codes for CASSVTTGGFSEQYF. This chain connects TRBV9 to TRBJ2-7; 10 nucleotides line up with TRBD1. The junction had 7 bases not matched to a gene; V was cut back by 1 base and J by 6 bases. Germline V gives CDR1 SGDLS, CDR2 YYNGEE. This CDR3 region has 15 residues.

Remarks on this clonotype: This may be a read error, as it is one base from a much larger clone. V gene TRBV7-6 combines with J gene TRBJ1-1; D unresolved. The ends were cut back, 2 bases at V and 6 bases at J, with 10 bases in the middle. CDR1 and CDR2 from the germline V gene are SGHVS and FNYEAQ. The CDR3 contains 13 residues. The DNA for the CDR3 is TGTGCCAGCAGCTTATACGATGGACCTGAAGCTTTCTTT. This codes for CASSLYDGPEAFF.

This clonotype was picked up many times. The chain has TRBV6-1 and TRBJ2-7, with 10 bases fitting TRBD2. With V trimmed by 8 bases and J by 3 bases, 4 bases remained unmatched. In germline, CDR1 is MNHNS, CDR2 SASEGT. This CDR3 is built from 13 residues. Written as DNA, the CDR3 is TGTGCCAGCGTAGCGGGAGGTTACTACGAGCAGTACTTC. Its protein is CASVAGGYYEQYF.

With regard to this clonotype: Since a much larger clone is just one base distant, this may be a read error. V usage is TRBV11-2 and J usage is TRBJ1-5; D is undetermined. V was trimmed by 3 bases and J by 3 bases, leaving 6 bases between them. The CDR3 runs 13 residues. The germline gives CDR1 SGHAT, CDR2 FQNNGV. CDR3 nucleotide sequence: TGTGCCAGCAGCTTTCCAGTCAATCAGCCCCAGCATTTT. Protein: CASSFPVNQPQHF.

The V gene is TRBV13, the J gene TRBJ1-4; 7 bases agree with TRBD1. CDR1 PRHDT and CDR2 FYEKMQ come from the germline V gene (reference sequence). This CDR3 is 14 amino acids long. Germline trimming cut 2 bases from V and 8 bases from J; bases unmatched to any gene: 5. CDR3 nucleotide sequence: TGTGCCAGCAGCTTACGACAGGGAAGCGAAAAACTGTTTTTT. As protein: CASSLRQGSEKLFF. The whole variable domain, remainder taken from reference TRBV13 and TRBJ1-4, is AAGVIQSPRHLIKEKRETATLKCYPIPRHDTVYWYQQGPGQDPQFLISFYEKMQSDKGSIPDRFSAQQFSDYHSELNMSSLELGDSALYFCASSLRQGSEKLFFGSGTQLSVL.

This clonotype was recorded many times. CDR3 DNA: TGTGCCAGCAGCTTAAACGGGCCCACCGGGGAGCTGTTTTTT. This sequence encodes CASSLNGPTGELFF. J is TRBJ2-2 and V is TRBV7-3; no firm D call. With 1 base removed from V and 4 bases from J, the gap between germline ends came to 7 bases. CDR3 length: 14 residues. CDR1 and CDR2 from the germline V gene are SGHTA and FQGTGA.

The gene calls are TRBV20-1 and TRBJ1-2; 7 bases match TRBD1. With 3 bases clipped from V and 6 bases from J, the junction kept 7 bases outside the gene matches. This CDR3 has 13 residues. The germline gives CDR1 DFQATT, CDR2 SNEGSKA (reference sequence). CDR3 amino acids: CSARRRGRHGYTF. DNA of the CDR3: TGCAGTGCTAGGCGGAGGGGGCGGCATGGCTACACCTTC.

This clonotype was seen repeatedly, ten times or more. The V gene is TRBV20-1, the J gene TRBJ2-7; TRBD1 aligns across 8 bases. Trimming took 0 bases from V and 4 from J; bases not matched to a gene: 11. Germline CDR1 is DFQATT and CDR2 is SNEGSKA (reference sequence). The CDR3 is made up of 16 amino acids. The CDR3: CSARDMGGQVEYEQYF. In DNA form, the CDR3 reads TGCAGTGCTAGAGATATGGGGGGACAGGTAGAGTACGAGCAGTACTTC.